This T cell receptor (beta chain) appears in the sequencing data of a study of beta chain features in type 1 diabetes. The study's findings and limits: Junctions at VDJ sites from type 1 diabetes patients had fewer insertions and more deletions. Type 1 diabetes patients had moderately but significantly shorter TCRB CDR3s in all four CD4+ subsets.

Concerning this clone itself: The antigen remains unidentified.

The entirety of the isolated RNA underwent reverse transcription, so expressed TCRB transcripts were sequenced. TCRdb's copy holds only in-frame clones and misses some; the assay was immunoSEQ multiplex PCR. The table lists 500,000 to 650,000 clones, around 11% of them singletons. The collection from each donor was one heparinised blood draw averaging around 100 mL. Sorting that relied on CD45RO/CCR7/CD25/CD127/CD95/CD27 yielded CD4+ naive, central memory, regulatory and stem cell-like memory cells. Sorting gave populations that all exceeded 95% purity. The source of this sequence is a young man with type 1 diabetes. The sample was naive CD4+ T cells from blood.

The CDR3 region has the DNA TGTGCCACCTCGGGTCCCAGGGGCTATGGCTACACCTTC. It codes for CATSGPRGYGYTF. The chain joins TRBV2 to TRBJ1-2; tentatively, D is TRBD1 (6 bases). Trimming took off 10 bases at V and 4 bases at J, with 16 bases between the two ends. Per germline, CDR1 SNHLY and CDR2 FYNNEI. The CDR3 contains 13 residues.